The clone carrying this TCR beta chain was detected ten times or more. This sample stems from a study of T cells in Graves' hyperthyroidism and ophthalmopathy. The CDR3 has 13 amino acids. Deletions cut 8 bases from V and 12 bases from J, with 20 bases between. CDR1 is SNHLY and CDR2 is FYNNEI in the germline V gene. RNA transcripts provided the source from which TCR beta CDR3 regions were amplified. The TCR CDR3 was amplified in a first-round RT-PCR using the HTBI primer set. MiXCR was run by TCRdb on the multiplex PCR reads, yielding one entry per CDR3 protein. The profile shows 300,000 to 450,000 distinct CDR3 sequences, more than 11% of them singletons.

This sequence originates from a woman aged 60 to 75 with Graves' hyperthyroidism. The sample comprised blood. This rearrangement joins TRBV2 to TRBJ2-1, with D maybe TRBD2 (6 bases). This chain's CDR3 is CASLERLAAGQFF. The CDR3 coding sequence is TGTGCCAGCCTAGAAAGGTTAGCGGCTGGGCAGTTCTTC.